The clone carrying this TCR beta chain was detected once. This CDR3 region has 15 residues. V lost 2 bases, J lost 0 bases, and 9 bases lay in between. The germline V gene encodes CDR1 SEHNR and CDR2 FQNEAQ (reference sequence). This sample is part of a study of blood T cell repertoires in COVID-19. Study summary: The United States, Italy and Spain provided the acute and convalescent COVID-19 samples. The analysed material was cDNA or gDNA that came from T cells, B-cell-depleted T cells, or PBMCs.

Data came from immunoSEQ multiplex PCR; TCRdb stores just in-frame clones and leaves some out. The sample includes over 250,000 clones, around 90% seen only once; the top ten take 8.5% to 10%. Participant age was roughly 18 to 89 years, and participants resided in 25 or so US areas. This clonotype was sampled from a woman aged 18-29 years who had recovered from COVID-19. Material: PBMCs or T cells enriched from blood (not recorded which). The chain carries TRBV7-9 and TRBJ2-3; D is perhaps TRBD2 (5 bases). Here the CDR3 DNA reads TGTGCCAGCAGCTTAACCCTAGCTAGCACAGATACGCAGTATTTT. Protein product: CASSLTLASTDTQYF.